What follows describes a single T cell receptor (beta chain). Primers for the PCR totalled 60 Vbeta and 13 Jbeta. The data were produced by immunoSEQ multiplex PCR, yet TCRdb's version contains in-frame clones alone and is incomplete. This sample carries over 150,000 clones, around 75% of them seen once, and the ten largest clones take roughly 1.9%. The CDR3 is 13 amino acids. V was trimmed by 5 bases and J by 3 bases, leaving 10 bases between them. Germline CDR1 and CDR2: SGHNT and YYREEE (reference sequence). This sample is part of a study of cytomegalovirus exposure and HLA in healthy donors. The source material was PBMCs. V gene TRBV5-4 combines with J gene TRBJ2-3; unclear D gene. The clonotype originates from a human donor in good health. CDR3 bases: TGTGCCAGCAGGCTCCAGAGGACAGATACGCAGTATTTT. Residues: CASRLQRTDTQYF.